This T cell receptor beta chain was obtained from a study of type 1 regulatory T cells. In the study overall: An in vitro protocol generated T-allo10, a Tr1-enriched, alloantigen-specific CD4 T cell product.

TCRdb analysed the reads with MiXCR anew, one entry per CDR3 protein. The sample comprises about 97,000 distinct CDR3 sequences, less than 40% of which are singletons, and around 2.3% rests with the top ten. V lost 4 bases to trimming and J lost 7 bases, with 15 bases between them. Per the germline V gene, CDR1 is SGHNT and CDR2 is YYREEE (reference sequence). The CDR3 is made up of 14 amino acids. There are a few counts of this clonotype. Sample: CD4+ T cells, either the whole sample or a sorted fraction (not recorded which). This clonotype was sampled from a human donor in good health. The rearrangement links TRBV5-4 to TRBJ1-5, with D possibly matching TRBD1 (6 bases). The DNA of the CDR3 is TGTGCCAGCAGCGCGATGGGGGCAGGACAGCCCCAGCATTTT. Encoded protein: CASSAMGAGQPQHF.